A selection of T cell receptor beta chains follows, all from one sample in a study of a mutant IDH1 vaccine in newly diagnosed glioma. The assay was immunoSEQ multiplex PCR, and TCRdb's table has in-frame clones only and misses some. Here the sample spans 30,000 or so clones, about 88% being singletons. The specimen comprised PBMCs, sampled from a glioma patient treated with radiotherapy, temozolomide or both. These receptor sequences come from a woman in her thirties or forties with glioma. Both conserved end residues are part of each CDR3. D genes are given only for firm matches. Only part of the rows carry a size: once, few, many, or a class if the clone is expanded.

DNA,CDR3,D,size,V,J
TGTGCCAGCAGCTTAGTGGGCGGCCCGGGGCCCCAGCATTTT,CASSLVGGPGPQHF,NA,NA,TRBV7-9,TRBJ1-5
TGTGCCAGCAGTGAGGACAGGGTTAATGAAAAACTGTTTTTT,CASSEDRVNEKLFF,TRBD1,NA,TRBV6-1,TRBJ1-4
TGTGCCAGCAGCCCAGGGACAGGGGGAAACACCATATATTTT,CASSPGTGGNTIYF,TRBD1,few,TRBV7-3,TRBJ1-3
TGTGCCACCAGCGGCGGGGGGAAGGAACAAGAGACCCAGTACTTC,CATSGGGKEQETQYF,TRBD2,NA,TRBV15,TRBJ2-5
TGTGCCAGCAGTATGCGGGAGGGCCAGAAAGAGACCCAGTACTTC,CASSMREGQKETQYF,TRBD2,NA,TRBV6-6,TRBJ2-5
TGCGCCAGCAGCCAAGAGGGTGGGAGGGCCAGCAATCAGCCCCAGCATTTT,CASSQEGGRASNQPQHF,NA,NA,TRBV4-1,TRBJ1-5
TGTGCCAGCAGGCGAGCTGACTATAATTCACCCCTCCACTTT,CASRRADYNSPLHF,NA,NA,TRBV2,TRBJ1-6
TGTGCCTGGAGTGTTTACAATGAGCAGTTCTTC,CAWSVYNEQFF,NA,NA,TRBV30,TRBJ2-1
TGTGCCAGCAGCCGACGGGTAACCGAGGGGAGCAATCAGCCCCAGCATTTT,CASSRRVTEGSNQPQHF,NA,NA,TRBV5-6,TRBJ1-5
TGTGCCAGCAGCGTAGAAGCGGGATCTACGCAGTATTTT,CASSVEAGSTQYF,TRBD2,NA,TRBV9,TRBJ2-3
TGTGCCAGCAGTTCCCCGGACAGGGGTAACTATGGCTACACCTTC,CASSSPDRGNYGYTF,TRBD1,NA,TRBV6-5,TRBJ1-2
TGCGCCAGCAGCCTCCCCGGCGACAGGGGAGGGGGGGACACCGGGGAGCTGTTTTTT,CASSLPGDRGGGDTGELFF,NA,NA,TRBV5-1,TRBJ2-2
TGCGCCAGCAGCCCCGGGTGGGGGGAGTATTCACCCCTCCACTTT,CASSPGWGEYSPLHF,NA,NA,TRBV5-1,TRBJ1-6
TGTGCCAGCAGTTACGGGTTAGGTCAGCCCCAGCATTTT,CASSYGLGQPQHF,NA,NA,TRBV6-5,TRBJ1-5
TGCGCCAGCAGCCCCGGACGGAGTAGCACAGATACGCAGTATTTT,CASSPGRSSTDTQYF,NA,NA,TRBV4-3,TRBJ2-3
TGCGCCAGCAGCCTCGGACTAGCGGGGTACACAGATACGCAGTATTTT,CASSLGLAGYTDTQYF,TRBD2,NA,TRBV4-1,TRBJ2-3
TGCGCCAGCAGCTTGAGGTTTGACTATGGCTACACCTTC,CASSLRFDYGYTF,NA,NA,TRBV5-1,TRBJ1-2
TGCGCCAGCAGCCTGCGCCACGGACAGGGCTACGAGCAGTACTTC,CASSLRHGQGYEQYF,TRBD1,few,TRBV4-3,TRBJ2-7
TGTGCCAGCAGCTTTAGCGGGAGCTACGAGCAGTACTTC,CASSFSGSYEQYF,TRBD2,few,TRBV7-9,TRBJ2-7
TGCAGTGCCGGGGACGCCTACGAGCAGTACTTC,CSAGDAYEQYF,NA,NA,TRBV20-1,TRBJ2-7
TGTGCCAGTAGTCAGAGGGGAAAGTCCACCTTCAGCTCCTACAATGAGCAGTTCTTC,CASSQRGKSTFSSYNEQFF,NA,NA,TRBV19,TRBJ2-1
TGCGCCAGCAGCCCACGATGGGCTAGCGGGAGCTACGAGCAGTACTTC,CASSPRWASGSYEQYF,TRBD2,NA,TRBV4-1,TRBJ2-7
TGCGCCAGCAGCCTCCGGGACACCTATGGCTACACCTTC,CASSLRDTYGYTF,NA,few,TRBV5-1,TRBJ1-2
TGTGCCAGCAGCGGAACCAAGGTCAATCAGCCCCAGCATTTT,CASSGTKVNQPQHF,NA,NA,TRBV7-9,TRBJ1-5
TGTGCCAGCAGTGAACGGCATGATAGCAATCAGCCCCAGCATTTT,CASSERHDSNQPQHF,NA,NA,TRBV6-1,TRBJ1-5
TGCAGTGCTGGGGGAGCGGCTGAAGCTTTCTTT,CSAGGAAEAFF,NA,NA,TRBV20-1,TRBJ1-1
TGTGCCAGCAGTTACCACAAAGACAGTATAGGGGACGAGCAGTACTTC,CASSYHKDSIGDEQYF,NA,NA,TRBV6-6,TRBJ2-7